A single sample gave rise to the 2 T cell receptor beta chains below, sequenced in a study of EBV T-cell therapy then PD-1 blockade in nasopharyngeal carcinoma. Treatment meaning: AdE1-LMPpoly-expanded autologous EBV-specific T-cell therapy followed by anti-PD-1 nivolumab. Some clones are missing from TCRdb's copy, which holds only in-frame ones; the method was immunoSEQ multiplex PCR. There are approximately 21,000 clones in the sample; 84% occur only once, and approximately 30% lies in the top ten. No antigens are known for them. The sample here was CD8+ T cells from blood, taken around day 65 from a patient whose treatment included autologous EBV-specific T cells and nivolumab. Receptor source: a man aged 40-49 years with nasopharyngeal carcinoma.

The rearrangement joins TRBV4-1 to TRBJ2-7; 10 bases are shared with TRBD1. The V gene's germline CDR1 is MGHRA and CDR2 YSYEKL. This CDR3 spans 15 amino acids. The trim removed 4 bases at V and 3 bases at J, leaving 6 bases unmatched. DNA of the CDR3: TGCGCCAGCAGCCCCGGACAGGGGGGGGACTACGAGCAGTACTTC. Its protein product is CASSPGQGGDYEQYF.

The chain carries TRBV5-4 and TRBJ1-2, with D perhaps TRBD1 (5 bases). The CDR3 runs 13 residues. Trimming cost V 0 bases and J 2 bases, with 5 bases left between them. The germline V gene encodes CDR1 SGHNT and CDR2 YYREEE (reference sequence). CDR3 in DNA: TGTGCCAGCAGCTTGGCAGGGAACTATGGCTACACCTTC. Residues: CASSLAGNYGYTF.